Listed below are T cell receptor beta chains from one sample, sequenced in a study of shared clonotypes between healthy human individuals. This table comes from immunoSEQ multiplex PCR, and its TCRdb copy is limited to in-frame clones, with some not included. The sample carries about 2.1 million clones, about 92% recorded once. Material for sequencing was naive CD8+ T cells from PBMCs. These receptors came from a man in his late teens or twenties in good health. Some clones in this sample may be carry-over from other donors' samples. Both conserved end residues are part of each CDR3. The order of the fields is clone size, J gene, V gene, D gene, CDR3 DNA, CDR3 protein. A D gene is named only where the DNA matches it firmly. Clone size is given for some rows only: seen once, a few or many times, or a class if the clone is expanded.

- TRBJ2-1 TRBV5-1 - TGCGCCAGCAGCTTAGGACGGGGTGAGCAGTTCTTC CASSLGRGEQFF
- TRBJ1-2 TRBV29-1 TRBD1 TGCAGCGTTGAAGGGACAGGGCCCTATGGCTACACCTTC CSVEGTGPYGYTF
- TRBJ2-7 TRBV4-1 - TGCGCCAGCAGCCATCCCTATTCGGCCAGCTACGAGCAGTACTTC CASSHPYSASYEQYF
- TRBJ2-7 TRBV21-1 - TGTGCCAGCAGCAAAGCCCAAGGTGGGAAGCAGTACTTC CASSKAQGGKQYF
- TRBJ2-5 TRBV27 - TGTGCCAGCAGTCCCCTCGGGGAGACCCAGTACTTC CASSPLGETQYF
- TRBJ2-5 TRBV14 TRBD2 TGTGCCAGCAGCCGCCGGCTAGCGGGAGTTGAGACCCAGTACTTC CASSRRLAGVETQYF
- TRBJ2-7 TRBV6-1 - TGTGCCAGCAGTGAAGTTGGCGCTGTCAGGGGAGAGCAGTACTTC CASSEVGAVRGEQYF
- TRBJ2-1 TRBV27 TRBD2 TGTGCCAGCAGTCCATGGACTAGCGTCTCCTACAATGAGCAGTTCTTC CASSPWTSVSYNEQFF
- TRBJ2-7 TRBV6-5 - TGTGCCAGCAGTTACTCGGAAGGGCCCGACGAGCAGTACTTC CASSYSEGPDEQYF
- TRBJ2-5 TRBV7-2 TRBD2 TGTGCCAGCACCCAGCGGGAGGCGTGGGGGGAGACCCAGTACTTC CASTQREAWGETQYF
- TRBJ2-7 TRBV29-1 TRBD1 TGCAGCGTTGATACAGGGGACAACGACGAGCAGTACTTC CSVDTGDNDEQYF
- TRBJ2-1 TRBV11-1 - TGTGCCAGCAGCCCCCCCGGGGATGAGCAGTTCTTC CASSPPGDEQFF
- TRBJ2-7 TRBV6-5 - TGTGCCAGCAGTTACTCGATGCAGGGTAACAAGTACTTC CASSYSMQGNKYF
- TRBJ1-5 TRBV19 - TGTGCCAGTAGTCCGGGCTCATATAGCAATCAGCCCCAGCATTTT CASSPGSYSNQPQHF
- TRBJ2-2 TRBV28 TRBD2 TGTGCCAGCAGTTTACGGTCTAGCGGATACACCGGGGAGCTGTTTTTT CASSLRSSGYTGELFF
- TRBJ2-7 TRBV27 TRBD2 TGTGCCAGCAGTCTATCATTAGCGGGCTCCTACGAGCAGTACTTC CASSLSLAGSYEQYF
- TRBJ2-1 TRBV19 TRBD2 TGTGCCAGTAGTCTAGCGGGAAAGAGGTACAATGAGCAGTTCTTC CASSLAGKRYNEQFF
- TRBJ2-1 TRBV5-5 TRBD1 TGTGCCAGCAGACTCACAGGGGGACCCAACAATGAGCAGTTCTTC CASRLTGGPNNEQFF
- TRBJ2-1 TRBV2 TRBD2 TGTGCCAGCAGCCGGACTAGCGGCTCCTACAATGAGCAGTTCTTC CASSRTSGSYNEQFF
- TRBJ2-6 TRBV7-9 - TGTGCCAGCAGCTCCCCGGCCTACTCTGGGGCCAACGTCCTGACTTTC CASSSPAYSGANVLTF
- TRBJ2-5 TRBV5-8 - TGTGCCAGCAGCTTGCGGCGGCAGCAAGAGACCCAGTACTTC CASSLRRQQETQYF
- TRBJ2-5 TRBV9 - TGTGCCAGCAGCGTAGGTTCCAACCCAGAGACCCAGTACTTC CASSVGSNPETQYF
- TRBJ2-3 TRBV5-6 - TGTGCCAGCAGCTCGGGGGAGGCGCAGTATTTT CASSSGEAQYF
- TRBJ2-7 TRBV10-1 TRBD2 TGCGCCAGCAGCGAGGGGGGACTAGCGGGGAGCGAGCAGTACTTC CASSEGGLAGSEQYF
- TRBJ2-3 TRBV7-9 TRBD1 TGTGCCAGCAGGACAGGGTATAGCACAGATACGCAGTATTTT CASRTGYSTDTQYF
- TRBJ1-1 TRBV7-2 - TGTGCCAGCAGCTTAGTAGGTCAGTCCGACACTGAAGCTTTCTTT CASSLVGQSDTEAFF
once TRBJ1-1 TRBV7-9 TRBD1 TGTGCCAGCAGCTTCTCGCCTGGACAGGGTGACGGGGACACTGAAGCTTTCTTT CASSFSPGQGDGDTEAFF
- TRBJ1-5 TRBV7-6 - TGTGCCAGCAGTGGAGAGGGGCGACAGCCCCAGCATTTT CASSGEGRQPQHF
- TRBJ1-1 TRBV29-1 - TGCAGCGTTCCAATATCAAGGAGGGAGACGTACACTGAAGCTTTCTTT CSVPISRRETYTEAFF
- TRBJ2-7 TRBV9 - TGTGCCAGCAGCCTGTATGGGACCAGCGGCGACGAGCAGTACTTC CASSLYGTSGDEQYF
- TRBJ1-1 TRBV30 - TGTGCCTGGAGTGTGGGGCTAACTGAAGCTTTCTTT CAWSVGLTEAFF
- TRBJ2-7 TRBV14 - TGTGCCAGCAGCCAAGGAGTTGCGGGATCTTACGAGCAGTACTTC CASSQGVAGSYEQYF